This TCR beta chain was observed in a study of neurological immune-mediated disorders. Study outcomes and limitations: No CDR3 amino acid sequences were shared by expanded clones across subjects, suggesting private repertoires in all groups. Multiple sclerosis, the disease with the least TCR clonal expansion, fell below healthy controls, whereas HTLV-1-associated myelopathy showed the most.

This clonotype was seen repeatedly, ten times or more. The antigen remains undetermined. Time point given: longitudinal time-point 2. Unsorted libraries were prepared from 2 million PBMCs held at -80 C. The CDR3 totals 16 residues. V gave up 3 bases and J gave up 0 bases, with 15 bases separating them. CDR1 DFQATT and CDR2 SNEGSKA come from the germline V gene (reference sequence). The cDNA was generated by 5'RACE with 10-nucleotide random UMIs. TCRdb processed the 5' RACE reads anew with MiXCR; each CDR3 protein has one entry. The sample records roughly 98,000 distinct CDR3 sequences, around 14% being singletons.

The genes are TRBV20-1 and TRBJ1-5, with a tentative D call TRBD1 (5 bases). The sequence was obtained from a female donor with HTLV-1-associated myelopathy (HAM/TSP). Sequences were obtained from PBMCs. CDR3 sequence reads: CSASRATVDSNQPQHF. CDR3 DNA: TGCAGTGCTAGTAGGGCGACAGTAGATAGCAATCAGCCCCAGCATTTT.